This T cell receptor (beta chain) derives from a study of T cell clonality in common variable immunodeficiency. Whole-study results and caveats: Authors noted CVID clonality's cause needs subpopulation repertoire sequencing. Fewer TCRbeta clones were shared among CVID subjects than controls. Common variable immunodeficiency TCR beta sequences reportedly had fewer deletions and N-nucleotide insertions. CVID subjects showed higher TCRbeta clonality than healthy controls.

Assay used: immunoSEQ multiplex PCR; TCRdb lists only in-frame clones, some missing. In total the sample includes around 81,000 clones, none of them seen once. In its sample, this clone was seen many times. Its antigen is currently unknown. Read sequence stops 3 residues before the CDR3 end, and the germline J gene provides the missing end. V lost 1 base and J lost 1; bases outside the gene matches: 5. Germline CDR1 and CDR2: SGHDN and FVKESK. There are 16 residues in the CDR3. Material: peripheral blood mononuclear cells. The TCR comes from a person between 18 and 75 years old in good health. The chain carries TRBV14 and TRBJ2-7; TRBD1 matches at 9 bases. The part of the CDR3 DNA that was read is TGTGCCAGCAGCCAAGTAGGGACAGGGAGATCCTACGAG. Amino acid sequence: CASSQVGTGRSYE. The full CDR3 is CASSQVGTGRSYEQYF.